Each of the 7 T cell receptor beta chains below was sequenced from the same sample in a study of tumor-infiltrating lymphocytes in primary liver carcinoma. TCR beta cDNA came from roughly 550 ng total RNA, primed with a constant-region primer. Each TCR beta library was derived from three nested multiplex PCR rounds that employed slightly modified ARM-PCR. It was with TRBV1-TRBV30 forward primers and a C-beta reverse primer that the first two PCR rounds were run, at about 9 cycles each. TCRdb recomputed calls from the multiplex PCR reads with MiXCR, one row per CDR3 protein. The sample yields some 200,000 distinct CDR3 sequences, about 61% seen once. Out of unsorted whole blood came the blood RNA, and germline DNA was extracted as well. Specimen: peripheral blood. The receptors derive from a woman aged 60 to 75 with primary liver carcinoma and hepatitis B virus infection.

To note about this clonotype: Because it lacks the conserved phenylalanine or tryptophan at the end, this CDR3 is likely a read error. The chain couples TRBV11-2 to TRBJ2-7; D is ambiguous. Germline loops: CDR1 SGHAT, CDR2 FQNNGV. This CDR3 has 11 amino acids. CDR3 loop: CANSLTIEQYL. For the CDR3, the DNA is TGTGCCAACAGCTTAACGATCGAGCAGTACCTT.

This clonotype was picked up many times. The chain links TRBV11-2 to TRBJ2-7; D unresolved. The germline CDR1 and CDR2 sequences are SGHAT and FQNNGV. This CDR3 region has 17 residues. Trimming took 5 bases from V and 4 from J, leaving 24 bases between them. CDR3 residues: CASSPPPGHSFRYEQYF. The CDR3 region has the DNA TGTGCCAGCAGCCCGCCCCCCGGTCACAGTTTTAGGTACGAGCAGTACTTC.

In regard to this clonotype: The CDR3 does not close with the conserved phenylalanine or tryptophan, likely indicating a read error. The rearrangement uses TRBV12-3 or TRBV12-4 and TRBJ2-7; D is uncertain. This CDR3 contains 13 residues. The CDR3 DNA is TGTGCCCGCAGTTTCGGGTCCTACTACGAGCAGTACTAC. Translation: CARSFGSYYEQYY.

The rearrangement uses TRBV4-2 and TRBJ1-1; 10 bases agree with TRBD1. The CDR3 has 18 amino acids. The germline V gene encodes CDR1 LGHNA and CDR2 YNFKEQ. V lost 1 base, J lost 6 bases, and 14 bases stayed unmatched. CDR3 in amino acids: CASSQGGPGQGISSEAFF. The DNA for the CDR3 is TGTGCCAGCAGCCAAGGCGGTCCGGGACAGGGGATAAGTTCTGAAGCTTTCTTT.

V gene TRBV2 combines with J gene TRBJ1-5, with D possibly TRBD1 on 6 matching bases. Germline V gives CDR1 SNHLY, CDR2 FYNNEI. The CDR3 totals 15 residues. V was cut by 6 bases and J by 2 bases, with 14 bases left in between. As DNA, the CDR3 is TGTGCCAGCAGACCACAGGGAGATGGCAATCAGCCCCAGCATTTT. Amino acid sequence: CASRPQGDGNQPQHF.

This clonotype occurred a few times. V and J are TRBV6-7 and TRBJ1-5; TRBD1 aligns across 7 bases. TRBV6-7 has ORF status, its function being uncertain. Trimming removed 2 bases from V and 0 bases from J; junction bases left unmatched: 1. The CDR3 has 15 amino acids. This chain's CDR3 is CASSYRDSSNQPQHF. The CDR3 bases are TGTGCCAGCAGTTACCGGGACAGTAGCAATCAGCCCCAGCATTTT.

Regarding this clonotype: One end of the junction does not line up with germline, which may come from a read error. The CDR3 bases are TGCGCCAGCTGCCAAGGACAGGGAAATCAGCCCCAGCATTTT. It specifies CASCQGQGNQPQHF. The rearrangement links TRBV4-1 to TRBJ1-5; 8 bases line up with TRBD1. The CDR3 totals 14 residues. The V gene's germline CDR1 is MGHRA and CDR2 YSYEKL.